One T cell receptor beta chain is described in this entry. The antigen is undetermined. This specimen comes from a study of blood T cells in healthy people across ages. Donation came from healthy Caucasian individuals in Russia who were aged about 6 to 100. Study observations and caveats: Roughly linear age-related decline in beta diversity appeared, significant by age 40.

A sample-barcoded 5' primer and a J-beta primer mix were used in a second PCR of roughly 6 to 12 cycles. Each of the samples gave a minimum of 2.5 million paired-end reads that contained CDR3. TCRdb processed the 5' RACE reads anew with MiXCR; each CDR3 protein has one entry. Here the sample spans hundreds of thousands of distinct CDR3 sequences, about 54% being singletons. The sample consisted of blood. This sequence originates from a man aged 60 to 69 in good health.

CDR3 loop: CASSSLARYQETQYF. The DNA of the CDR3 is TGTGCCAGCAGCTCCCTAGCGAGGTACCAAGAGACCCAGTACTTC. The chain joins TRBV7-2 to TRBJ2-5; D perhaps matches TRBD2 (6 bases). Germline V CDR1 and CDR2: SGHTA, FQGNSA. This CDR3 has 15 residues. With 4 bases removed from V and 0 bases from J, the gap between germline ends came to 12 bases.